This record looks at one T cell receptor (beta chain) sequence and its context. Study processing details: Estimation of nucleated cell counts relied on the amplification of reference gene primers. The protocol was immunoSEQ multiplex PCR, while the TCRdb copy is restricted to in-frame clones and leaves out a portion. The DNA gave D and trimming, while V, J and clone size come from that table. The profile shows roughly 150,000 clones, more than 80% of them singletons. These data originate in a study of blood T cell repertoires in COVID-19. Study as a whole: Samples came from the United States, Italy and Spain, spanning acute and convalescent COVID-19. PBMCs, B-cell-depleted T cells, or T cells were the source of the cDNA or gDNA that made up the material.

This CDR3 has 13 amino acids. The germline V and J ends were trimmed by 0 bases and 6 bases, with 8 bases remaining between them. The germline gives CDR1 MNHEY, CDR2 SVGEGT. Sequencing was carried out using peripheral blood. V gene TRBV6-2 or TRBV6-3 combines with J gene TRBJ1-2; D unclear. This clonotype was sampled from a woman older than 75 with acute or convalescent COVID-19. The CDR3 nucleotides read TGTGCCAGCAGTTACTCAATCTACGATGGCTACACCTTC. Its protein product is CASSYSIYDGYTF.